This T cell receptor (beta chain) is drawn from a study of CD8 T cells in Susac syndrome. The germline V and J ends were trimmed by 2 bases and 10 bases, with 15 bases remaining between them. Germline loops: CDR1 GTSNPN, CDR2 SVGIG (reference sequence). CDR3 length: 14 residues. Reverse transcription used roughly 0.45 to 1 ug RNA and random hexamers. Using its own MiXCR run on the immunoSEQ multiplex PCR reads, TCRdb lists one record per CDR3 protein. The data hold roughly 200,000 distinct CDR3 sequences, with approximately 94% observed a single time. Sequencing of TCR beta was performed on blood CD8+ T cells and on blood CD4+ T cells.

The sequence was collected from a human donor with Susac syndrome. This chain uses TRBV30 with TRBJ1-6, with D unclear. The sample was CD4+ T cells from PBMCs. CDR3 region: CAWSRSRSDSPLHF. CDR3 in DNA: TGTGCCTGGAGTAGGTCTCGCTCGGACTCACCCCTCCACTTT.